These T cell receptor beta chains were read from a single sample in a study of cytomegalovirus exposure and HLA in healthy donors. The repertoire was sequenced with immunoSEQ multiplex PCR; TCRdb's copy has only in-frame clones and lacks some. The sample spans 45,000 to 60,000 clones; the ten largest clones claim approximately 6.8%. Sequenced sample: PBMCs. These receptors originate from a middle-aged woman in good health and CMV-seronegative. The CDR3 runs from the conserved cysteine through the conserved F or W.

j_call v_call cdr3_length cdr3_aa
TRBJ2-2 TRBV18 16 CASSPFEGANTGELFF
TRBJ1-1 TRBV25-1 14 CASSESGGNTEAFF
TRBJ1-2 TRBV5-5 14 CASSLEGQGVGYTF
TRBJ2-5 TRBV7-9 15 CASSAMGVPGETQYF
TRBJ2-2 TRBV19 15 CASSILPSGRGELFF
TRBJ1-5 TRBV28 15 CASSRPDRGRQPQHF
TRBJ2-5 TRBV19 14 CASSIGSAAPEWYF
TRBJ1-1 TRBV5-1 16 CASGLDPTGLNTEAFF
TRBJ1-3 TRBV7-8 14 CASSPESSGNTIYF
TRBJ2-5 TRBV18 13 CASSERERWTQYF
TRBJ2-6 TRBV7-7 15 CASSSSRSGANVLTF
TRBJ1-2 TRBV6-5 12 CASSPFNYGYTF
TRBJ2-5 TRBV5-1 13 CASSATGRETQYF
TRBJ2-7 TRBV25-1 16 CASSVAGSLASYEQYF
TRBJ2-3 TRBV11-3 16 CASSIGTSGRTDTQYF
TRBJ2-7 TRBV6-1 14 CASSGLAVSYEQYF
TRBJ1-6 TRBV4-2 13 CASSLHNNSPLHF
TRBJ2-3 TRBV6-6 13 CASNQGPSEGQYF
TRBJ2-3 TRBV19 14 CASTTSGGTDTQYF
TRBJ2-7 TRBV7-8 15 CASRYGTGATYEQYF
TRBJ2-3 TRBV18 16 CASSPMASGAADTQYF
TRBJ2-4 TRBV6-6 15 CASSYSGLAKNIQYF
TRBJ1-5 TRBV7-3 21 CASSSAGPCGPGFYSNQPQHF
TRBJ2-7 TRBV7-9 15 CASSLAGGGPYEQYF
TRBJ2-5 TRBV10-2 12 CASGDSQETQYF
TRBJ1-2 TRBV5-1 13 CASSPDGAGGYTF